These 22 T cell receptor beta chains were all obtained from the same sample, sequenced in a study of OX40 agonist ivuxolimab in advanced cancers. Libraries were prepared by immunoSEQ multiplex PCR; TCRdb keeps only in-frame clonotypes and omits some of them. Altogether tens of thousands of clones are present, about 90% being singletons, with the ten largest covering about 1.3%. Specimen: CD4+ or CD8+ T cells sorted from blood, collected in a trial of the OX40 agonist ivuxolimab. Every receptor here comes from an adult with an advanced solid tumor such as melanoma, head and neck, liver or kidney cancer.

The V gene is TRBV11-2, the J gene TRBJ2-1, with D perhaps TRBD2 (5 bases). The CDR3 loop spans 15 amino acids. V was pared by 4 bases and J by 2 bases, with 12 bases between. Germline V CDR1 and CDR2: SGHAT, FQNNGV. The CDR3 is CASSSTGLAYNEQFF. The CDR3, as DNA: TGTGCCAGCAGCTCGACCGGACTTGCCTACAATGAGCAGTTCTTC.

V is TRBV5-1 and J is TRBJ2-3; weak D call: TRBD2 (6 bases). The V and J ends lost 4 bases and 0 bases respectively, with 15 bases between them. Germline V lookup: CDR1 SGHRS, CDR2 YFSETQ. The CDR3 totals 16 residues. CDR3 sequence (DNA): TGCGCCAGCAGCCTGCCCGGGACTGGGAGCACAGATACGCAGTATTTT. Translation: CASSLPGTGSTDTQYF.

This clone was picked up one time. The chain recombines TRBV18 with TRBJ2-3, with D perhaps being TRBD1 or TRBD2 (5 bases each). CDR3 size: 13 residues. V shed 3 bases and J shed 6 bases, with 10 bases lying between them. Looked up from germline, CDR1 is KGHSH and CDR2 is LQKENI. CDR3 coding DNA: TGTGCCAGCTCACCGCCGGGACCCGATACGCAGTATTTT. Protein product: CASSPPGPDTQYF.

Of note for this clone: Other DNA sequences of this sample code for an identical CDR3. The chain has TRBV10-1 and TRBJ2-7; D possibly matches TRBD1 or TRBD2 (5 bases each). The germline V gene has CDR1 WNHNN and CDR2 SYGVQD (reference sequence). The V and J ends lost 2 bases and 2 bases respectively, with 10 bases between them. This CDR3 has 14 amino acids. CDR3 in amino acids: CASSEGTGTYEQYF. CDR3 nucleotide sequence: TGCGCCAGCAGTGAGGGGACCGGCACCTACGAGCAGTACTTC.

The V and J genes are TRBV9 and TRBJ2-2; D possibly uses TRBD1 or TRBD2 (5 bases each). This CDR3 contains 18 residues. Per the germline V gene, CDR1 is SGDLS and CDR2 is YYNGEE. Deletions cut 2 bases from V and 0 bases from J, with 17 bases between. In DNA, the CDR3 is TGTGCCAGCAGCGTTTCCCTCCGGGACCCCTCGAACACCGGGGAGCTGTTTTTT. Residues: CASSVSLRDPSNTGELFF.

The chain combines TRBV2 with TRBJ2-1; tentative D call: TRBD2 (5 bases). V shed 5 bases and J shed 10 bases, with 18 bases lying between them. CDR1 and CDR2 (germline): SNHLY, FYNNEI. This CDR3 comprises 14 residues. This CDR3 reads CASSRPGGMGEQFF. The CDR3 coding sequence is TGTGCCAGCAGTAGGCCAGGAGGAATGGGCGAGCAGTTCTTC.

Comments on this clone: The junction departs from the called germline gene at one end, perhaps through a read error. This chain connects TRBV4-1 to TRBJ2-2; perhaps D is TRBD1 or TRBD2 (6 bases each). The CDR3 loop spans 15 amino acids. Germline V gene data show CDR1 as MGHRA and CDR2 as YSYEKL. CDR3 sequence reads: CASSLGGSNAGELFF. CDR3 bases: TGTGCCAGCAGTCTCGGGGGCTCTAATGCCGGGGAGCTGTTTTTT.

This clone appeared a few times. V and J are TRBV6-5 and TRBJ1-1, with D uncertain. The CDR3 length is 11 residues. V shed 2 bases and J shed 11 bases, with 9 bases lying between them. Germline V gene lookup returns CDR1 MNHEY and CDR2 SVGAGI. The CDR3 DNA sequence: TGTGCCAGCAGTTACCCACCGAGGGCTTTCTTT. This translates into CASSYPPRAFF.

The J gene is TRBJ1-2, the V gene TRBV7-9; D not certain. V lost 0 bases and J 8 bases, leaving 7 bases between the germline ends. Germline loops: CDR1 SEHNR, CDR2 FQNEAQ (reference sequence). CDR3 length equals 12 residues. CDR3 sequence reads: CASSLAPGGYTF. For the CDR3, the DNA is TGTGCCAGCAGCTTAGCTCCTGGAGGCTACACCTTC. Full variable domain (remainder filled in from reference TRBV7-9 and TRBJ1-2): DTGVSQNPRHKITKRGQNVTFRCDPISEHNRLYWYRQTLGQGPEFLTYFQNEAQLEKSRLLSDRFSAERPKGSFSTLEIQRTEQGDSAMYLCASSLAPGGYTFGSGTRLTVV.

The chain employs TRBV5-6 and TRBJ1-1; a weak D match, TRBD1 (5 bases). V was cut by 0 bases and J by 2 bases, with 11 bases left in between. The V gene's germline CDR1 is SGHDT and CDR2 YYEEEE. This CDR3 is 15 amino acids long. CDR3: CASSLAGGFNTEAFF. CDR3 DNA sequence: TGTGCCAGCAGCTTGGCCGGGGGTTTCAACACTGAAGCTTTCTTT.

This chain joins TRBV6-6 and TRBJ2-3; 7 nucleotides line up with TRBD2. The germline V gene has CDR1 MNHNY and CDR2 SVGAGI (reference sequence). V lost 2 bases to trimming and J lost 5 bases; unmatched junction nucleotides: 7. This CDR3 spans 15 amino acids. DNA of the CDR3: TGTGCCAGCAGTTACGGCGGACTAGAACGAGATACGCAGTATTTT. Translating it yields CASSYGGLERDTQYF.

J is TRBJ1-2 and V is TRBV11-2; D unclear. V lost 4 bases to trimming and J lost 3 bases, with 12 bases between them. This CDR3 has 14 amino acids. Per the germline V gene, CDR1 is SGHAT and CDR2 is FQNNGV. CDR3 sequence (DNA): TGTGCCAGCAGCTGGGGAGGGCGCGACTATGGCTACACCTTC. This encodes CASSWGGRDYGYTF.

This chain uses TRBV5-1 with TRBJ2-3, with D unclear. The CDR3 consists of 15 residues. Trimming removed 4 bases from V and 6 bases from J, with 18 bases in between. CDR1 is SGHRS and CDR2 is YFSETQ in the germline V gene. The CDR3 sequence: CASSPRLAAADTQYF. CDR3 DNA: TGCGCCAGCAGCCCCCGATTAGCTGCCGCTGATACGCAGTATTTT.

The genes are TRBV7-6 and TRBJ2-2, with 10 bases fitting TRBD2. In germline, CDR1 is SGHVS, CDR2 FNYEAQ. With 0 bases clipped from V and 3 bases from J, the junction kept 1 base outside the gene matches. This CDR3 region has 16 residues. CDR3 DNA: TGTGCCAGCAGCTTAGCGAGCGGGGGGGACACCGGGGAGCTGTTTTTT. Amino acid sequence: CASSLASGGDTGELFF.

This chain links TRBV6-1 with TRBJ1-1, with 7 bases fitting TRBD1. Germline V gives CDR1 MNHNS, CDR2 SASEGT. CDR3 length: 15 amino acids. The junction had 6 bases not matched to a gene; V was cut back by 5 bases and J by 0 bases. CDR3 residues: CASSRSGTVNTEAFF. The CDR3, as DNA: TGTGCCAGCAGTCGGAGCGGGACAGTGAACACTGAAGCTTTCTTT.

The genes are TRBV6-7 and TRBJ1-1; D unresolved. TRBV6-7 is assigned to the ORF class and has an uncertain function. V was clipped by 10 bases and J by 8 bases, with 5 bases between them. CDR3 length: 8 amino acids. CDR3 region: CATPEAFF. CDR3 sequence (DNA): TGTGCCACACCAGAAGCTTTCTTT.

This chain uses TRBV11-1 with TRBJ2-1, with D possibly called TRBD1 or TRBD2 (6 bases each). Trimming took 1 base from V and 16 from J, leaving 14 bases between them. Germline lookup yields CDR1 SGHAT and CDR2 FQDESV (reference sequence). This CDR3 has 12 amino acids. Written as DNA, the CDR3 is TGTGCCAGCAGCTTAGAGGGGGGAGTAAACTTCTTC. It encodes CASSLEGGVNFF.

The rearrangement joins TRBV5-1 to TRBJ1-2; 7 nucleotides match TRBD1. Trimming removed 4 bases from V and 7 bases from J; junction bases left unmatched: 4. Germline V gives CDR1 SGHRS, CDR2 YFSETQ. The CDR3 spans 12 residues. The CDR3 loop reads CASSTDRAGYTF. CDR3 bases: TGCGCCAGCAGCACCGACAGGGCTGGCTACACCTTC.

The V call is TRBV27, the J call TRBJ1-1, with 9 bases lining up with TRBD1. The CDR3 loop spans 14 amino acids. Germline lookup yields CDR1 MNHEY and CDR2 SMNVEV (reference sequence). Germline trimming cut 7 bases from V and 4 bases from J; bases unmatched to any gene: 7. The CDR3 region is CASTPGTGFTEAFF. Here the CDR3 DNA reads TGTGCCAGCACCCCCGGGACAGGGTTCACTGAAGCTTTCTTT.

The chain is built from TRBV7-2 and TRBJ2-1, with D uncertain. CDR1 is SGHTA, CDR2 FQGNSA, per germline. Deletions cut 11 bases from V and 0 bases from J, with 11 bases between. The CDR3 extends over 13 amino acids. Here the CDR3 DNA reads TGTGCCTGCCGTGAGGACTCCTACAATGAGCAGTTCTTC. It is translated as CACREDSYNEQFF.

This clone was seen only once. The chain has TRBV5-4 and TRBJ1-5, with 8 bases identical to TRBD1. CDR3 length: 13 amino acids. V lost 4 bases and J lost 7; bases outside the gene matches: 4. Germline V gene sequence: CDR1 SGHNT, CDR2 YYREEE (reference sequence). In DNA, the CDR3 is TGTGCCAGCAGCGTCGACAGGGGCCAGCCCCAGCATTTT. This encodes CASSVDRGQPQHF.

V is TRBV2 and J is TRBJ1-1; weak D call: TRBD1 (6 bases). The germline CDR1 and CDR2 sequences are SNHLY and FYNNEI. The CDR3 is 13 residues long. Trimming removed 10 bases at V and 0 bases at J, with 12 bases between. In DNA, the CDR3 is TGTGCCAACCGACAGGAAATGAACACTGAAGCTTTCTTT. Translation: CANRQEMNTEAFF.